This entry lists 10 T cell receptor beta chains sequenced from one sample in a study of blood T cell repertoires in COVID-19. Generated by immunoSEQ multiplex PCR, the TCRdb table keeps only in-frame clones and is missing some. The sample lists about 57,000 clones, 70% to 85% seen once, with roughly a third in the top ten. Sequencing used peripheral blood. These TCRs come from a human donor in a cohort sampled during active COVID-19.

The chain carries TRBV29-1 and TRBJ1-4, with D possibly matching TRBD1 (6 bases). The germline CDR1 and CDR2 sequences are SQVTM and ANQGSEA. V gave up 6 bases and J gave up 5 bases, with 13 bases separating them. This CDR3 is built from 13 residues. CDR3 DNA: TGCAGCGTGGCGAGGGGGAACAATGAAAAACTGTTTTTT. Translation: CSVARGNNEKLFF.

The V call is TRBV9, the J call TRBJ1-3; TRBD1 might be the D (6 bases). V lost 0 bases to trimming and J lost 1 base, with 14 bases between them. CDR1 SGDLS and CDR2 YYNGEE come from the germline V gene. This CDR3 region has 17 residues. The CDR3 reads CASSVGPLTGSGNTIYF. CDR3 nucleotide sequence: TGTGCCAGCAGCGTAGGGCCCCTTACAGGGTCTGGAAACACCATATATTTT.

V is TRBV6-5 and J is TRBJ1-4, with a weak D call TRBD1 (6 bases). Trimming left V 7 bases short and J 7 bases short, with 13 bases between. CDR1 is MNHEY and CDR2 is SVGAGI in the germline V gene. The CDR3 sequence is 13 residues long. DNA for the CDR3: TGTGCCAGCAATAGACAGGAATCTGAAAAACTGTTTTTT. Encoded protein: CASNRQESEKLFF.

This clone was found a few times. CDR3: CATQRGQDINEQYF. CDR3 nucleotide sequence: TGTGCCACCCAGCGGGGACAGGATATCAACGAGCAGTACTTC. The chain links TRBV2 to TRBJ2-7; D perhaps matches TRBD1 (8 bases). The CDR3 covers 14 residues. In germline, CDR1 is SNHLY, CDR2 FYNNEI. The V end was cut by 10 bases, the J end by 5 bases, with 21 bases between.

The J gene is TRBJ2-6, the V gene TRBV27; no firm D call. Trimming removed 5 bases at V and 4 bases at J, with 12 bases between. Germline V gene sequence: CDR1 MNHEY, CDR2 SMNVEV (reference sequence). CDR3 length equals 15 residues. The CDR3, as DNA: TGTGCCAGCAGTGGCCGGGTAATCGGGGCCAACGTCCTGACTTTC. It encodes CASSGRVIGANVLTF. The full variable domain, rest sourced from reference TRBV27 and TRBJ2-6, is EAQVTQNPRYLITVTGKKLTVTCSQNMNHEYMSWYRQDPGLGLRQIYYSMNVEVTDKGDVPEGYKVSRKEKRNFPLILESPSPNQTSLYFCASSGRVIGANVLTFGAGSRLTVL.

This clone was seen only once. This chain links TRBV4-2 with TRBJ1-2; 8 bases are a match to TRBD1. J was trimmed by 7 bases and V by 2 bases; bases with no gene match: 12. CDR3 length: 16 residues. Germline V gene data show CDR1 as LGHNA and CDR2 as YNFKEQ. The CDR3 protein is CASSQPSGGRRSGYTF. Written as DNA, the CDR3 is TGTGCCAGCAGCCAACCCTCAGGGGGCCGGAGAAGTGGCTACACCTTC.

V is TRBV2 and J is TRBJ1-1, with D perhaps matching TRBD1 (5 bases). The CDR3 is 14 residues long. Germline CDR1 is SNHLY and CDR2 is FYNNEI. Trimming pared 8 bases from V and 2 bases from J, leaving 15 bases between. The CDR3 loop reads CASRRATTNTEAFF. CDR3 nucleotide sequence: TGTGCCAGCCGCAGGGCTACAACAAACACTGAAGCTTTCTTT.

This clone has just a few counts. The rearrangement links TRBV24-1 to TRBJ2-3; TRBD1 matches at 11 bases. The V segment lost 4 bases and the J segment 8 bases; nucleotides outside the gene matches: 4. CDR3 length equals 14 residues. CDR1 is KGHDR, CDR2 SFDVKD, per germline. Here the CDR3 reads CATSDRGQGATQYF. The CDR3 region has the DNA TGTGCCACCAGTGACCGTGGACAGGGGGCTACGCAGTATTTT.

The sample holds a few counts of this clone. The gene calls are TRBV29-1 and TRBJ1-1; perhaps TRBD1 as D (5 bases). CDR3 size: 12 residues. Germline lookup yields CDR1 SQVTM and CDR2 ANQGSEA. Trimming removed 2 bases at V and 6 bases at J, with 10 bases between. The CDR3 region is CSVEQGSAEAFF. The CDR3, as DNA: TGCAGCGTTGAACAGGGAAGCGCTGAAGCTTTCTTT.

As regards this clone: Germline and junction disagree at one end, which may indicate a read error. CDR3 in amino acids: CVSSFPGQRSYEQYF. The CDR3 region has the DNA TGTGTCAGCAGCTTCCCGGGACAGCGCTCCTACGAGCAGTACTTC. The chain has TRBV5-5 and TRBJ2-7; 7 bases are shared with TRBD1. The CDR3 is made up of 15 amino acids. Germline-derived CDR1 and CDR2 are SGHKS and YYEKEE (reference sequence).